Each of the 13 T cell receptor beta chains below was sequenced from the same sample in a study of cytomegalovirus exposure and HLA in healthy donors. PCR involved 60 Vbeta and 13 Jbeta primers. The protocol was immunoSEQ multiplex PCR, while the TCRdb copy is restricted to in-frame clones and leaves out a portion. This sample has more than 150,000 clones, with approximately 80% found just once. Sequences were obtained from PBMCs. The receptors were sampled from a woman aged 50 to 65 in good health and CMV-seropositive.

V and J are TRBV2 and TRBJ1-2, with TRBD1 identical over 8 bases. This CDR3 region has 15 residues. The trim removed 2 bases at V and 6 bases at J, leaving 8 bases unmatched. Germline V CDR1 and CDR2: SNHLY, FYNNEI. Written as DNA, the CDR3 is TGTGCCAGCAGTGAACAAGGAACAGGGGGACATGGCTACACCTTC. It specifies CASSEQGTGGHGYTF.

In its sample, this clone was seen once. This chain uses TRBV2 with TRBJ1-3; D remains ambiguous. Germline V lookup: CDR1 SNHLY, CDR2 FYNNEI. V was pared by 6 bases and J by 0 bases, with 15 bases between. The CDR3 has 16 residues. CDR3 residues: CASRTGAGSSGNTIYF. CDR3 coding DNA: TGTGCCAGCAGGACGGGTGCCGGGAGCTCTGGAAACACCATATATTTT.

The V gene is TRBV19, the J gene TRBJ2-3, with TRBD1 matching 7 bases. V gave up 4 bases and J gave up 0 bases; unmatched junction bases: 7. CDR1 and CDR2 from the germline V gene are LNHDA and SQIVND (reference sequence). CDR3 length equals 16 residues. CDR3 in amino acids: CASSTTRQGSTDTQYF. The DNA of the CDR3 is TGTGCCAGTAGTACCACTCGACAGGGAAGCACAGATACGCAGTATTTT.

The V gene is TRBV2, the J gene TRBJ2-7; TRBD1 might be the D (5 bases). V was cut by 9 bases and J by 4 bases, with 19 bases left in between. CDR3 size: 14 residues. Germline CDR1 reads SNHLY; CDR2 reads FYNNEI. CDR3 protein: CASSQTGAEYEQYF. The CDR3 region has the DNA TGTGCCAGTAGTCAAACAGGAGCCGAGTACGAGCAGTACTTC.

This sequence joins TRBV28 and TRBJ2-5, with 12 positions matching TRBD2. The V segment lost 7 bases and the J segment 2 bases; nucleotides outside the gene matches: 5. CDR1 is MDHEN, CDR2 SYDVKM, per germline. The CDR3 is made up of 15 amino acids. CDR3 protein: CASTLAGGRQETQYF. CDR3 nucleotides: TGTGCCAGCACCCTAGCGGGGGGGCGTCAAGAGACCCAGTACTTC.

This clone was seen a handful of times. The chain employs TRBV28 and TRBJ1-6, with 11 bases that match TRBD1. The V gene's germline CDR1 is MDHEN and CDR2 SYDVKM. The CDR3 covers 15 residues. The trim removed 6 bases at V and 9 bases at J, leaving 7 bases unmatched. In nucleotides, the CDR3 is TGTGCCAGCAGCAGGGACAGGGGGAAGGGTTCACCCCTCCACTTT. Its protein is CASSRDRGKGSPLHF.

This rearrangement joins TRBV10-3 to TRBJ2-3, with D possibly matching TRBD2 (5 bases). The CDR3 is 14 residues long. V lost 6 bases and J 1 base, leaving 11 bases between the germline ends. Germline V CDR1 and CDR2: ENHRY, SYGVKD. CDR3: CAIRVASGTDTQYF. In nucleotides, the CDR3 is TGTGCCATCAGGGTAGCGAGTGGCACAGATACGCAGTATTTT.

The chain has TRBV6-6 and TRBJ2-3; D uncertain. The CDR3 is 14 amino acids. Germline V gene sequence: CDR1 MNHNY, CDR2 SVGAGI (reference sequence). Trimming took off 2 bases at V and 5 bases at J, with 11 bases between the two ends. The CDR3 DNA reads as TGTGCCAGCAGTTACACCCTCTACGGAGATACGCAGTATTTT. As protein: CASSYTLYGDTQYF.

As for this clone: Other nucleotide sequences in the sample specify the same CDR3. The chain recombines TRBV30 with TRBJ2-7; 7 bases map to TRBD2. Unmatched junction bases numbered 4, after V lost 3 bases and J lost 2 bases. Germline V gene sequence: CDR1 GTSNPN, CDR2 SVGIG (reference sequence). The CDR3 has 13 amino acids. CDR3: CAWRGRGTYEQYF. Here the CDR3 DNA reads TGTGCCTGGAGGGGGCGGGGGACCTACGAGCAGTACTTC.

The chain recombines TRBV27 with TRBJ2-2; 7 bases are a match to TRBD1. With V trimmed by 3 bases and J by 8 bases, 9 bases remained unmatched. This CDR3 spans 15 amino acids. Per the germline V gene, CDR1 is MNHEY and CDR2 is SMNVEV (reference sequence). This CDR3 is CASSLTTGVGGELFF. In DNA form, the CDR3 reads TGTGCCAGCAGTTTGACAACAGGGGTAGGGGGGGAGCTGTTTTTT.

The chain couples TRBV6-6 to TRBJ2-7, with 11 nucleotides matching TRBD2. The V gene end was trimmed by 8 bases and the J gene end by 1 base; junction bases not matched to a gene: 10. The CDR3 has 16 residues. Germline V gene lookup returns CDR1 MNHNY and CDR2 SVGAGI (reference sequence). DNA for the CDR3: TGTGCCAGCTCCCTGGCCACTAGCGGGGGATCCTACGAGCAGTACTTC. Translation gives CASSLATSGGSYEQYF.

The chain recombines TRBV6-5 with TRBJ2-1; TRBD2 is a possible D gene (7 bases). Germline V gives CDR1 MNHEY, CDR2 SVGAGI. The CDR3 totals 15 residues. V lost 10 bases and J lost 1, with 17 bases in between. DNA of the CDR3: TGTGCCACCCTTGGGGGGGGCCGATCCTACAATGAGCAGTTCTTC. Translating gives CATLGGGRSYNEQFF.

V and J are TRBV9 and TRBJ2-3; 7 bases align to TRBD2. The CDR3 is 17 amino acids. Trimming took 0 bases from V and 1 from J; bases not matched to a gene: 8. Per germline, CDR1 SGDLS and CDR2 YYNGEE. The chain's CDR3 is CASSVGGLAGGTDTQYF. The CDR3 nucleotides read TGTGCCAGCAGCGTAGGAGGGTTGGCGGGGGGCACAGATACGCAGTATTTT.